This T cell receptor (delta chain) was recovered during a study of gamma-delta T cells after stem cell transplantation. TCRdb reapplied CATT to the RT-PCR reads. The sample has approximately 3,600 delta-chain clones; about 12% are singletons. V was clipped by 0 bases and J by 2 bases; unmatched bases: 24. Germline CDR1 and CDR2: TSWWSYY and QGS. The CDR3 is made up of 23 amino acids. This clone was found a few times. This chain connects TRDV1 to TRDJ1; 10 bases are a match to TRDD3. The clonotype comes from a human donor. It is not recorded whose cells these are; they may come from a transplant donor. The specimen sequenced was gamma-delta T cells. The CDR3 region has the DNA TGTGCTCTTGGGGAACTATACCCCCACCCCGTTACTGGGGGATGCTGGGGGACCGATAAACTCATCTTT. It yields the protein CALGELYPHPVTGGCWGTDKLIF.